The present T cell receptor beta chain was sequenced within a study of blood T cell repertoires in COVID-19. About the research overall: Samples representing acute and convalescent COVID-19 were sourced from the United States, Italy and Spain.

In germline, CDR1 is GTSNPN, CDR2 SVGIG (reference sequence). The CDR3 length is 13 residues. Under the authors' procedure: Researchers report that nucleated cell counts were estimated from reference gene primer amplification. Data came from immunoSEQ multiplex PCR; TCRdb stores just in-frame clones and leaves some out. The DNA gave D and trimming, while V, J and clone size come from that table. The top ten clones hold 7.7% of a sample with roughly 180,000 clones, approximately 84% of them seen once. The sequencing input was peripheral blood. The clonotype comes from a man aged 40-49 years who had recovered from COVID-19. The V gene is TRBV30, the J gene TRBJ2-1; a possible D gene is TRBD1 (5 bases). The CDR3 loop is CARSRQGLNEQFF. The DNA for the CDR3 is TGTGCGCGGAGCAGGCAGGGCCTCAATGAGCAGTTCTTC.